The 5 T cell receptor beta chains below all came from one sample that was sequenced in a study of cytomegalovirus exposure and HLA in healthy donors. This table comes from immunoSEQ multiplex PCR, and its TCRdb copy is limited to in-frame clones, with some not included. The table records some 150,000 clones, approximately 90% of them present only once. Sequencing was done on a sample of PBMCs. These receptors came from a woman in her twenties or thirties in good health and CMV-seropositive.

In this sample, this clone turned up once. The J gene is TRBJ2-7, the V gene TRBV28; D call uncertain. The CDR3 has 12 residues. V lost 2 bases and J lost 3, with 5 bases in between. CDR1 is MDHEN and CDR2 is SYDVKM in the germline V gene. The CDR3 sequence is CASSLQDYEQYF. As DNA, the CDR3 is TGTGCCAGCAGTTTACAGGACTACGAGCAGTACTTC.

The chain carries TRBV2 and TRBJ2-7; D is perhaps TRBD2 (6 bases). CDR1 and CDR2 (germline): SNHLY, FYNNEI. The CDR3 totals 15 residues. V lost 7 bases and J lost 3, with 19 bases in between. The CDR3 region has the DNA TGTGCCAGCACCTGGAACGGGGGAGGTAGCTACGAGCAGTACTTC. Translated, it gives CASTWNGGGSYEQYF.

The CDR3 loop is CASSPGQGNQYF. As DNA, the CDR3 is TGTGCCAGCAGCCCGGGACAGGGAAACCAGTACTTC. The chain has TRBV28 and TRBJ2-7, with 9 bases aligning to TRBD1. Looked up from germline, CDR1 is MDHEN and CDR2 is SYDVKM. J was trimmed by 10 bases and V by 6 bases; bases with no gene match: 7. The CDR3 runs 12 residues. The full variable domain, rest sourced from reference TRBV28 and TRBJ2-7, is DVKVTQSSRYLVKRTGEKVFLECVQDMDHENMFWYRQDPGLGLRLIYFSYDVKMKEKGDIPEGYSVSREKKERFSLILESASTNQTSMYLCASSPGQGNQYFGPGTRLTVT.

This sequence joins TRBV5-4 and TRBJ2-1, with D uncertain. The CDR3 is 14 residues long. V lost 4 bases and J lost 0, with 8 bases in between. Germline V lookup: CDR1 SGHNT, CDR2 YYREEE (reference sequence). CDR3 nucleotide sequence: TGTGCCAGCAGCCCACGCGGCTCCTACAATGAGCAGTTCTTC. Translation gives CASSPRGSYNEQFF.

This rearrangement joins TRBV6-5 to TRBJ2-3; D is ambiguous. Germline loops: CDR1 MNHEY, CDR2 SVGAGI. The length of the CDR3 is 14 residues. The V gene lost 2 bases and the J gene lost 4 bases, with 10 bases spanning the gap. The CDR3 here is CASSYVENSDTQYF. CDR3 DNA sequence: TGTGCCAGCAGTTACGTGGAGAATTCAGATACGCAGTATTTT.